The clone carrying this TCR beta chain was counted a few times. Its specificity is unknown. The data were obtained in a study of cytomegalovirus exposure and HLA in healthy donors. There are 14 residues in the CDR3. Trimming removed 7 bases from V and 2 bases from J, with 13 bases in between. Germline CDR1 and CDR2: MNHEY and SVGAGI. General study points: The classifier reportedly diagnosed cytomegalovirus status with high sensitivity and specificity. TCR clusters originating in the first cohort tended to co-occur in the roughly 130 validation repertoires, according to a later analysis. CMV antigen specificity of three CMV-associated chains was confirmed in vitro. According to the study, roughly 160 TCR beta chains were cytomegalovirus-associated.

The repertoire was sequenced with immunoSEQ multiplex PCR; TCRdb's copy has only in-frame clones and lacks some. The table has a few hundred thousand clones, over 80% seen once. Sequencing was performed on PBMCs. The receptor's source is a woman younger than 45 in good health and CMV-seropositive. The chain joins TRBV6-5 to TRBJ2-3; possible D gene TRBD1, 6 bases. CDR3 residues: CASNQGLDTDTQYF. The DNA of the CDR3 is TGTGCCAGCAATCAGGGGCTAGACACAGATACGCAGTATTTT.